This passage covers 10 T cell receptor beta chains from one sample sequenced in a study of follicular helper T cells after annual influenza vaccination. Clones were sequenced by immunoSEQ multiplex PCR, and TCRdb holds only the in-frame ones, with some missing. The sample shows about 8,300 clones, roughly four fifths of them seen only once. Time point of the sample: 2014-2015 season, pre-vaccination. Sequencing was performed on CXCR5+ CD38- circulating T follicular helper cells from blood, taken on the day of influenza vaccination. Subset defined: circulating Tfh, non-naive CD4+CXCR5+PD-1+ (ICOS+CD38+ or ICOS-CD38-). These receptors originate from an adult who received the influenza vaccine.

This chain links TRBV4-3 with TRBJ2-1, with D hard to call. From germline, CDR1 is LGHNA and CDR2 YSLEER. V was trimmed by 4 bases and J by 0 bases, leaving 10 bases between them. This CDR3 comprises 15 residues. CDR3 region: CASSRILSSYNEQFF. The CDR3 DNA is TGCGCCAGCAGCCGCATCCTTAGCTCCTACAATGAGCAGTTCTTC.

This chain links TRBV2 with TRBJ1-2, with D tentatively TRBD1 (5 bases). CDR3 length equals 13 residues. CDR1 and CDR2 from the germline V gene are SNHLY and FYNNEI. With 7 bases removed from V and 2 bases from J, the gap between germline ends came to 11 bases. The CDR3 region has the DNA TGTGCCAGCAAGCGCGGGGCAAACTATGGCTACACCTTC. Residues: CASKRGANYGYTF. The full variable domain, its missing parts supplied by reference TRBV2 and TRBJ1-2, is EPEVTQTPSHQVTQMGQEVILRCVPISNHLYFYWYRQILGQKVEFLVSFYNNEISEKSEIFDDQFSVERPDGSNFTLKIRSTKLEDSAMYFCASKRGANYGYTFGSGTRLTVV.

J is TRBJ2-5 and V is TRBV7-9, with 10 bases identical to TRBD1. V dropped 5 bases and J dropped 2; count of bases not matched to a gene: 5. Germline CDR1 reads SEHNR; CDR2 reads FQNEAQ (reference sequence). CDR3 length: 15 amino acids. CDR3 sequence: CASSPGTGVQETQYF. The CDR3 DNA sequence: TGTGCCAGCAGCCCCGGGACAGGGGTTCAAGAGACCCAGTACTTC. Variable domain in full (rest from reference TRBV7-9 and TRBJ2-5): DTGVSQNPRHKITKRGQNVTFRCDPISEHNRLYWYRQTLGQGPEFLTYFQNEAQLEKSRLLSDRFSAERPKGSFSTLEIQRTEQGDSAMYLCASSPGTGVQETQYFGPGTRLLVL.

CDR3 bases: TGTGCCAGCAGTTCGGGACAGGGCATAAACAATCAGCCCCAGCATTTT. This translates into CASSSGQGINNQPQHF. The chain uses TRBV28 and TRBJ1-5; TRBD1 aligns across 9 bases. V was clipped by 4 bases and J by 3 bases; unmatched bases: 7. CDR3 length equals 16 residues. Germline loops: CDR1 MDHEN, CDR2 SYDVKM.

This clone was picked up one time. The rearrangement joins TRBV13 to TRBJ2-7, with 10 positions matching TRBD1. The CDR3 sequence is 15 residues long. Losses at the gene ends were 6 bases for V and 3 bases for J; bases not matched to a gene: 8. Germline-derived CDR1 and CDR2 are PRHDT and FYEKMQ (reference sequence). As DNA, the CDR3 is TGTGCCAGCAGTAACCGGGACAGGGGATTCTACGAGCAGTACTTC. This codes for CASSNRDRGFYEQYF.

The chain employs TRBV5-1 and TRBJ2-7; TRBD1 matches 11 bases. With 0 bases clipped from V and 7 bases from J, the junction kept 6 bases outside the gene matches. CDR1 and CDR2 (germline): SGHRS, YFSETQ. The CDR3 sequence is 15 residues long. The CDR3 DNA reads TGCGCCAGCAGCTTGGCGGACAGGGGGCTGATTGAGCAGTACTTC. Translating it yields CASSLADRGLIEQYF. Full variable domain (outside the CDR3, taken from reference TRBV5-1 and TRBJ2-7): KAGVTQTPRYLIKTRGQQVTLSCSPISGHRSVSWYQQTPGQGLQFLFEYFSETQRNKGNFPGRFSGRQFSNSRSEMNVSTLELGDSALYLCASSLADRGLIEQYFGPGTRLTVT.

The CDR3 here is CASSGQGGRGNTIYF. The CDR3 DNA reads as TGTGCCAGCAGCGGCCAAGGGGGGCGAGGAAACACCATATATTTT. The V and J genes are TRBV5-6 and TRBJ1-3; a possible D gene is TRBD1 (6 bases). Trimming left V 4 bases short and J 4 bases short, with 15 bases between. CDR1 is SGHDT and CDR2 is YYEEEE in the germline V gene. This CDR3 has 15 amino acids.

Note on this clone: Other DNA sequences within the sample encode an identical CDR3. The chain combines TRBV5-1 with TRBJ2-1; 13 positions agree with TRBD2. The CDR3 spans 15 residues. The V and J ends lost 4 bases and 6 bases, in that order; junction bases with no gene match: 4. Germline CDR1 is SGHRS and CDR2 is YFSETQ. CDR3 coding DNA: TGCGCCAGCAGCCCGGGACTAGCGGGAATCAATGAGCAGTTCTTC. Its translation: CASSPGLAGINEQFF. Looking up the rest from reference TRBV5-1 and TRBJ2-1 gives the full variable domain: KAGVTQTPRYLIKTRGQQVTLSCSPISGHRSVSWYQQTPGQGLQFLFEYFSETQRNKGNFPGRFSGRQFSNSRSEMNVSTLELGDSALYLCASSPGLAGINEQFFGPGTRLTVL.

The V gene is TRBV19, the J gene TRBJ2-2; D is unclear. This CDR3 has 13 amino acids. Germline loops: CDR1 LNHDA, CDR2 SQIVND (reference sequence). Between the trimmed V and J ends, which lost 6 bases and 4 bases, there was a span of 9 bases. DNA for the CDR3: TGTGCCAGTAGGTTTGGAATCACCGGGGAGCTGTTTTTT. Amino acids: CASRFGITGELFF.

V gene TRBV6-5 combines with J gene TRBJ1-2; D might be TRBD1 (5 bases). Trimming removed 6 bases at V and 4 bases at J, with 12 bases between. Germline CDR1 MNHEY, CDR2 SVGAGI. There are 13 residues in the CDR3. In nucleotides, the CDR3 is TGTGCCAGCAGCCCTTACCAGGGCTATGGCTACACCTTC. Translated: CASSPYQGYGYTF.